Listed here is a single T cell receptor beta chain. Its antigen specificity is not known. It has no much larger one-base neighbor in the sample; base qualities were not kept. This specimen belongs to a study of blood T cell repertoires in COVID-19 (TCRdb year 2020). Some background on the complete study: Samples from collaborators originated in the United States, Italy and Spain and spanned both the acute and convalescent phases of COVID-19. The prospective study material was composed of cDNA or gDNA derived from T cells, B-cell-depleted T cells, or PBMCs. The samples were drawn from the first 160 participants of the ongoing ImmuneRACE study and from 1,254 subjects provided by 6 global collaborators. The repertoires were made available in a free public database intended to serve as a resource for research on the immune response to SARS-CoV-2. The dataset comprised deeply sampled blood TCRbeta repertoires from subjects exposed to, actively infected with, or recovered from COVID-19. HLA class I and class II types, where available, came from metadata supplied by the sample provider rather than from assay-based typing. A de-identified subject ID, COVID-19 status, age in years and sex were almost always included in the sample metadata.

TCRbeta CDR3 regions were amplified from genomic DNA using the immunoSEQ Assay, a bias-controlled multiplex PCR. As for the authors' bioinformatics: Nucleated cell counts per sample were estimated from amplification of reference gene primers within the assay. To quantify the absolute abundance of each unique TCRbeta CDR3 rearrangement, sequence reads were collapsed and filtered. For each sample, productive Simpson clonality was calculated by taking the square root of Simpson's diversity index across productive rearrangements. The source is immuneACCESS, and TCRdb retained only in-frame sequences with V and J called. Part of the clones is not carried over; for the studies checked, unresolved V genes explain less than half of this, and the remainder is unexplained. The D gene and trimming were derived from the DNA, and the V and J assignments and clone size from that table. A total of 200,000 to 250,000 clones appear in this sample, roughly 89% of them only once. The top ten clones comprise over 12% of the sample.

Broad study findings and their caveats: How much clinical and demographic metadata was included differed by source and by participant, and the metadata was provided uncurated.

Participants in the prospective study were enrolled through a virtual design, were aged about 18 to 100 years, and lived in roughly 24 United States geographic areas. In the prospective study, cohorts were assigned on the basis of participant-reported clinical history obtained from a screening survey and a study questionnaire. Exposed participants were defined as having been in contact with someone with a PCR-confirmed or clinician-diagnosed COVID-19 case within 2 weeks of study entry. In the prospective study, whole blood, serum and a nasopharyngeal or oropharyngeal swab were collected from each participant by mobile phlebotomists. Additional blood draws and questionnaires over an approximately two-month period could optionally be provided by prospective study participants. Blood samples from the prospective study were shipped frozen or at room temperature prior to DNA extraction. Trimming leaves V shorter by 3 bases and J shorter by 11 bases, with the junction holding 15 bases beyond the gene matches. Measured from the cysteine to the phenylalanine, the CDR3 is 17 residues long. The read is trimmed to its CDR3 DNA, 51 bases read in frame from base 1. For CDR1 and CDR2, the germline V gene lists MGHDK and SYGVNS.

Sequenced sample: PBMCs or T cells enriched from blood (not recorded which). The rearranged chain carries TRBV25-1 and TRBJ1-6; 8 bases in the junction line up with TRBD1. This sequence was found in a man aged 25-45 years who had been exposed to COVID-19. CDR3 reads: CASSDPLRDRSPPPLHF. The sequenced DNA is TGTGCCAGCAGTGATCCCCTCCGGGACAGGAGCCCGCCACCCCTCCACTTT. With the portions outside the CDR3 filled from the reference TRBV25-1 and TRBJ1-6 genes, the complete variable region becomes EADIYQTPRYLVIGTGKKITLECSQTMGHDKMYWYQQDPGMELHLIHYSYGVNSTEKGDLSSESTVSRIRTEHFPLTLESARPSHTSQYLCASSDPLRDRSPPPLHFGNGTRLTVT.